The 4 T cell receptor beta chains in this list originate from one sample, sequenced in a study of shared clonotypes between healthy human individuals. Libraries were prepared by immunoSEQ multiplex PCR; TCRdb keeps only in-frame clonotypes and omits some of them. The data show about 690,000 clones, less than 95% seen once. What was sequenced was memory CD8+ T cells from PBMCs. The sample's subset: CD45RO+ cells pooled with CCR7-negative TemRA cells. These receptor sequences come from a man between 18 and 29 years old in good health. Some clones in this sample may be carry-over from other donors' samples.

This chain uses TRBV11-1 with TRBJ2-7; 8 bases align to TRBD1. The germline V gene has CDR1 SGHAT and CDR2 FQDESV (reference sequence). This CDR3 has 13 residues. V gave up 3 bases and J gave up 6 bases; unmatched junction bases: 4. CDR3 DNA: TGTGCCAGCAGCTTTGCGGGGACAGGCGAGCAGTACTTC. Protein product: CASSFAGTGEQYF. The full variable domain, with the rest looked up from reference TRBV11-1 and TRBJ2-7, is EAEVAQSPRYKITEKSQAVAFWCDPISGHATLYWYRQILGQGPELLVQFQDESVVDDSQLPKDRFSAERLKGVDSTLKIQPAELGDSAMYLCASSFAGTGEQYFGPGTRLTVT.

In DNA form, the CDR3 reads TGTGCCAGCAGCTTGGGCACTACAGATACGCAGTATTTT. Translation gives CASSLGTTDTQYF. The V call is TRBV7-9, the J call TRBJ2-3; D gene unclear. CDR3 size: 13 residues. Germline V gene data show CDR1 as SEHNR and CDR2 as FQNEAQ (reference sequence). V lost 3 bases to trimming and J lost 3 bases, with 7 bases between them.

J is TRBJ2-4 and V is TRBV27, with a weak D call TRBD1 (5 bases). The length of the CDR3 is 15 residues. The germline V gene has CDR1 MNHEY and CDR2 SMNVEV (reference sequence). Between the trimmed V and J ends, which lost 2 bases and 7 bases, there was a span of 15 bases. In DNA, the CDR3 is TGTGCCAGCAGTTTAAATCCGTTAGGGGTGAACATTCAGTACTTC. Encoded protein: CASSLNPLGVNIQYF.

J is TRBJ2-2 and V is TRBV16; 7 bases align to TRBD1. CDR3 length: 14 amino acids. Germline V CDR1 and CDR2: KGHSY, FQNENV. V was clipped by 3 bases and J by 6 bases; unmatched bases: 4. The CDR3 reads CASSHLGQPGELFF. CDR3 in DNA: TGTGCCAGCAGCCACTTGGGACAGCCCGGGGAGCTGTTTTTT. Together with reference TRBV16 and TRBJ2-2, the CDR3 gives the full variable domain: GEEVAQTPKHLVRGEGQKAKLYCAPIKGHSYVFWYQQVLKNEFKFLISFQNENVFDETGMPKERFSAKCLPNSPCSLEIQATKLEDSAVYFCASSHLGQPGELFFGEGSRLTVL.